Presented here are 6 T cell receptor beta chains from one specimen sequenced in a study of T cells after yellow fever vaccination. From the 5' RACE reads, TCRdb called clonotypes with MiXCR, one entry per CDR3 protein. Of more than 350,000 distinct CDR3 sequences listed, approximately 10% are singletons. The source was PBMCs, collected on the day of the first yellow fever vaccination. These receptors were collected from a man younger than 35 who received the YFV17D yellow fever vaccine.

V gene TRBV10-1 combines with J gene TRBJ2-4; tentatively, D is TRBD2 (5 bases). Trimming left V 2 bases short and J 0 bases short, with 11 bases between. The germline CDR1 and CDR2 sequences are WNHNN and SYGVQD (reference sequence). This CDR3 comprises 16 residues. The CDR3 is CASSEGGGVAKNIQYF. As DNA, the CDR3 is TGCGCCAGCAGTGAGGGTGGAGGAGTAGCCAAAAACATTCAGTACTTC.

Only a few counts were recorded for this clonotype. V gene TRBV20-1 combines with J gene TRBJ1-3; D not resolved. CDR1 DFQATT and CDR2 SNEGSKA come from the germline V gene (reference sequence). Trimming pared 6 bases from V and 4 bases from J, leaving 13 bases between. This CDR3 has 13 residues. CDR3 in amino acids: CSASVGDGNTIYF. In DNA, the CDR3 is TGCAGTGCCTCAGTGGGCGACGGAAACACCATATATTTT.

A few counts support this clonotype. The V gene is TRBV28, the J gene TRBJ2-2; 8 bases are a match to TRBD2. The CDR3 length is 15 residues. Trimming at V came to 4 bases and at J to 8 bases, leaving 9 bases not matched to a gene. From germline, CDR1 is MDHEN and CDR2 SYDVKM. The CDR3 DNA reads as TGTGCCAGCAGTTCCCCCGCTAGCGGGTTAGGGGAGCTGTTTTTT. Residues: CASSSPASGLGELFF.

The chain is built from TRBV12-3 or TRBV12-4 and TRBJ2-2; 8 positions match TRBD2. This CDR3 is built from 18 residues. The ends lost 2 bases at V and 6 bases at J; junction bases unmatched: 14. The CDR3 protein is CASSLFSGGHLNPGELFF. DNA for the CDR3: TGTGCCAGCAGTTTATTCAGCGGGGGTCACTTAAACCCCGGGGAGCTGTTTTTT.

The table lists this clonotype with many counts. The J gene is TRBJ1-6, the V gene TRBV11-2; 8 bases agree with TRBD1. The CDR3 length is 15 residues. Germline V gene sequence: CDR1 SGHAT, CDR2 FQNNGV. Germline trimming cut 6 bases from V and 10 bases from J; bases unmatched to any gene: 11. This chain's CDR3 is CASRQTGGNGSPLHF. The CDR3 DNA follows: TGTGCCAGCAGACAAACAGGGGGTAATGGATCACCCCTCCACTTT.

The V call is TRBV14, the J call TRBJ1-3; the D is unclear. Germline values: CDR1 SGHDN, CDR2 FVKESK. This CDR3 has 16 amino acids. V gave up 0 bases and J gave up 1 base, with 10 bases separating them. CDR3 nucleotide sequence: TGTGCCAGCAGCCAAGAAGGGCCATTATCTGGAAACACCATATATTTT. Its protein product is CASSQEGPLSGNTIYF.